What follows describes a single T cell receptor beta chain. Its antigen is not identified. This sample is drawn from a study of T cell responses to AZD1222 COVID-19 vaccine. Notes on the study in general: Donors skewed white British and female; clonal diversity was possibly underestimated. Close to half of all spike-specific TCRs reportedly target regions of the variants that are unmutated. Spike as a whole was targeted by vaccine-associated CD4 TCRs, dominant at 160-218 and 743-854. After the peak T cell response, and only then, were repertoires sampled.

Here immunoSEQ multiplex PCR was the method, and the copy in TCRdb shows in-frame clones only, minus some. The sample yields 97,000 or so clones, more than 75% seen once. This clonotype was obtained from an adult in good health. Sample: peripheral blood, taken on day 0 of AZD1222 vaccination.

DNA of the CDR3: TGCAGTGCTAGTAGAGGGAGTAGCAATCAGCCCCAGCATTTT. Its translation: CSASRGSSNQPQHF. V usage is TRBV20-1 and J usage is TRBJ1-5; D gene ambiguous. Germline-derived CDR1 and CDR2 are DFQATT and SNEGSKA (reference sequence). This CDR3 contains 14 residues. V lost 3 bases to trimming and J lost 0 bases, with 9 bases between them.